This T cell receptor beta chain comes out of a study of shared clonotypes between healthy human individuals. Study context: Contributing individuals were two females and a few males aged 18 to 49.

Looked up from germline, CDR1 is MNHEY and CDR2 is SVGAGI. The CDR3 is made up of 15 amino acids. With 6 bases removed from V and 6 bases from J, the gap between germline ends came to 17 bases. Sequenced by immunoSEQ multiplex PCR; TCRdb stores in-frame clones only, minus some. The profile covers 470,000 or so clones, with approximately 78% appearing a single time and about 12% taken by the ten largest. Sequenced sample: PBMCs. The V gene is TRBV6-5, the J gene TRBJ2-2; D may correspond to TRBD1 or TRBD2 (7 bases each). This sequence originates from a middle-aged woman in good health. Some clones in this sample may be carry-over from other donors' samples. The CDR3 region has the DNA TGTGCCAGCAGCCAGGGGGGGTTTTCTTCCGGGGAGCTGTTTTTT. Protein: CASSQGGFSSGELFF.